Following are 16 T cell receptor beta chains from one sample sequenced in a study of response to subunit inactivated influenza vaccine. TCRdb reanalysed the RT-PCR reads using MiXCR and keeps one entry per CDR3 protein. The table has 500,000 to 550,000 distinct CDR3 sequences, approximately 24% seen once. These same records also appear under a second study, on T cells expressing NK-cell markers. This second report adds: In generating TCR beta cDNA, 5'RACE template switching with UMIs was used.

Sequences were derived from CD4+ T cells sorted from PBMCs, sampled about 11 days after vaccination. All receptors come from a man over 45 who received an inactivated influenza vaccine.

The genes are TRBV6-2 or TRBV6-3 and TRBJ2-2; D tentatively fits TRBD1 or TRBD2 (5 bases each). Germline values: CDR1 MNHEY, CDR2 SVGEGT. V shed 4 bases and J shed 4 bases, with 10 bases lying between them. This CDR3 has 14 amino acids. The CDR3 region is CASSWGRITGELFF. The CDR3 DNA reads TGTGCCAGCAGTTGGGGACGGATCACCGGGGAGCTGTTTTTT.

In this sample, this clonotype turned up once. The rearrangement joins TRBV27 to TRBJ2-1, with D perhaps TRBD1 (5 bases). The germline V gene encodes CDR1 MNHEY and CDR2 SMNVEV (reference sequence). With 3 bases removed from V and 7 bases from J, the gap between germline ends came to 13 bases. The CDR3 is 14 residues long. In DNA form, the CDR3 reads TGTGCCAGCAGTTTCGATCTCCAGGGAAATGAGCAGTTCTTC. Encoded protein: CASSFDLQGNEQFF.

The chain carries TRBV20-1 and TRBJ2-3; no clear D gene. V was pared by 5 bases and J by 1 base, with 10 bases between. The CDR3 sequence is 13 residues long. Germline loops: CDR1 DFQATT, CDR2 SNEGSKA (reference sequence). The DNA for the CDR3 is TGCAGTGCTCACTCGGACGGCACAGATACGCAGTATTTT. Translation: CSAHSDGTDTQYF.

The chain employs TRBV11-2 and TRBJ2-7; no clear D gene. The V and J ends lost 5 bases and 0 bases respectively, with 11 bases between them. The CDR3 runs 14 residues. The germline gives CDR1 SGHAT, CDR2 FQNNGV. Here the CDR3 reads CASSPRTFSYEQYF. As DNA, the CDR3 is TGTGCCAGCAGCCCTCGGACCTTCTCCTACGAGCAGTACTTC.

This clonotype has only a few counts. The chain uses TRBV5-6 and TRBJ2-5; D is undetermined. With 2 bases removed from V and 3 bases from J, the gap between germline ends came to 11 bases. The germline CDR1 and CDR2 sequences are SGHDT and YYEEEE. CDR3 length equals 14 residues. The CDR3 is CASSFLPEEETQYF. DNA of the CDR3: TGTGCCAGCAGCTTCCTGCCAGAGGAAGAGACCCAGTACTTC.

In its sample, this clonotype was seen a few times. The chain joins TRBV5-6 to TRBJ2-1; the D gene is possibly TRBD2 (6 bases). The CDR3 has 18 amino acids. Germline values: CDR1 SGHDT, CDR2 YYEEEE. V gave up 0 bases and J gave up 7 bases, with 23 bases separating them. For the CDR3, the DNA is TGTGCCAGCAGCTTGGGCCCGGGACTTCTAGATAATATGAATGAGCAGTTCTTC. Its protein product is CASSLGPGLLDNMNEQFF.

J is TRBJ2-5 and V is TRBV10-3; TRBD1 might be the D (6 bases). Trimming removed 10 bases from V and 2 bases from J, with 14 bases in between. The CDR3 has 13 residues. The V gene's germline CDR1 is ENHRY and CDR2 SYGVKD. The CDR3 loop reads CARSTGPQETQYF. The CDR3 DNA reads as TGTGCCAGGTCGACAGGACCTCAAGAGACCCAGTACTTC.

This rearrangement joins TRBV3-1 to TRBJ2-1; tentative D call: TRBD2 (5 bases). From germline, CDR1 is LGHDT and CDR2 YNNKEL (reference sequence). This CDR3 comprises 13 residues. The V gene lost 0 bases and the J gene lost 7 bases, with 7 bases spanning the gap. CDR3 DNA: TGTGCCAGCAGCCAAGAGGACTGGAATGAGCAGTTCTTC. Protein product: CASSQEDWNEQFF.

This clonotype was observed a few times. The chain carries TRBV29-1 and TRBJ1-1; 10 bases agree with TRBD1. This CDR3 has 14 residues. Germline V gives CDR1 SQVTM, CDR2 ANQGSEA. Losses at the gene ends were 5 bases for V and 4 bases for J; bases not matched to a gene: 7. CDR3 loop: CSVLVTGGGTEAFF. CDR3 in DNA: TGCAGCGTTTTGGTGACAGGGGGCGGCACTGAAGCTTTCTTT.

Only a few counts were recorded for this clonotype. The rearrangement links TRBV7-2 to TRBJ1-4; the D is unclear. Trimming cost V 1 base and J 4 bases, with 10 bases left between them. Germline loops: CDR1 SGHTA, CDR2 FQGNSA. CDR3 length: 15 residues. The CDR3, as DNA: TGTGCCAGCAGCTTAGTCGCAGCCTATAATGAAAAACTGTTTTTT. The encoded protein is CASSLVAAYNEKLFF.

Only a few counts were recorded for this clonotype. Here the CDR3 DNA reads TGTGCCAGCAGCGGGACTATAAGCACAGATACGCAGTATTTT. Translating it yields CASSGTISTDTQYF. V usage is TRBV7-9 and J usage is TRBJ2-3, with TRBD2 matching over 7 bases. The CDR3 is 14 amino acids. Germline V gives CDR1 SEHNR, CDR2 FQNEAQ (reference sequence). Trimming took 5 bases from V and 0 from J; bases not matched to a gene: 2.

This clonotype was seen at least ten times. The chain combines TRBV12-3 or TRBV12-4 with TRBJ1-5; D is possibly TRBD1 (5 bases). This CDR3 has 13 residues. V was clipped by 6 bases and J by 11 bases, with 17 bases between them. This CDR3 reads CASRAGGDRSQHF. The CDR3 bases are TGTGCCAGCAGGGCGGGGGGAGATCGGTCCCAGCATTTT.

J is TRBJ2-1 and V is TRBV11-2; 15 bases fit TRBD2. Looked up from germline, CDR1 is SGHAT and CDR2 is FQNNGV. V was clipped by 5 bases and J by 8 bases; unmatched bases: 7. This CDR3 has 16 amino acids. In DNA form, the CDR3 reads TGTGCCAGCAGCAAACACAGGACTAGCGGGGGGGATGAGCAGTTCTTC. Translating it yields CASSKHRTSGGDEQFF. Full variable domain (rest looked up from reference TRBV11-2 and TRBJ2-1): EAGVAQSPRYKIIEKRQSVAFWCNPISGHATLYWYQQILGQGPKLLIQFQNNGVVDDSQLPKDRFSAERLKGVDSTLKIQPAKLEDSAVYLCASSKHRTSGGDEQFFGPGTRLTVL.

The DNA of the CDR3 is TGTGCCAGCAGCTTAGGTGGCGGGAGGGCCGGCAATGAGCAGTTCTTC. The encoded protein is CASSLGGGRAGNEQFF. V gene TRBV7-2 combines with J gene TRBJ2-1; 9 bases line up with TRBD2. Trimming at V came to 1 base and at J to 6 bases, leaving 7 bases not matched to a gene. CDR1 and CDR2 (germline): SGHTA, FQGNSA. The CDR3 runs to 16 residues. Full variable domain (remainder filled in from reference TRBV7-2 and TRBJ2-1): GAGVSQSPSNKVTEKGKDVELRCDPISGHTALYWYRQSLGQGLEFLIYFQGNSAPDKSGLPSDRFSAERTGGSVSTLTIQRTQQEDSAVYLCASSLGGGRAGNEQFFGPGTRLTVL.

This clonotype was counted at least ten times. The CDR3 loop is CASSTGGVEKLFF. In DNA form, the CDR3 reads TGTGCCAGCAGCACAGGGGGTGTTGAAAAACTGTTTTTT. The chain links TRBV6-5 to TRBJ1-4, with 8 bases aligning to TRBD1. CDR3 length: 13 residues. Trimming took 6 bases from V and 7 from J; bases not matched to a gene: 4. CDR1 is MNHEY, CDR2 SVGAGI, per germline.

This clonotype occurred a few times. The chain joins TRBV7-9 to TRBJ1-4; no definite D call. V was trimmed by 3 bases and J by 7 bases, leaving 18 bases between them. The CDR3 has 16 residues. Per germline, CDR1 SEHNR and CDR2 FQNEAQ (reference sequence). DNA of the CDR3: TGTGCCAGCAGCTTGAGACCGGCGACTAAGGCTGAAAAACTGTTTTTT. Translated: CASSLRPATKAEKLFF.